The count of the clone carrying this T cell receptor beta chain is one. The antigen remains unidentified. Follow-up blood was drawn about 14 weeks, roughly three months, after antiretroviral therapy began. All unsorted peripheral T cells were captured because whole blood was used without fractionation. These data originate in a study of HIV-infected patients and healthy controls. cDNA was made from around 0.45 ug RNA using alpha and beta constant primers. Alpha and beta chain libraries were made separately by chain-specific third strand synthesis with multiplexing indices. TCRdb used MiXCR to reprocess the 5' RACE reads, holding one entry per CDR3 protein. The profile shows about 14,000 distinct CDR3 sequences, roughly an eighth of them singletons. Study-level findings and limits: HIV-infected patients and controls differed significantly in mean usage of eight alpha and eight beta V genes.

The material sequenced was blood, taken during antiretroviral therapy. This TCR came from an adult with HIV infection. The donor label of this sample is uncertain.

The CDR3 DNA reads TGTGCCAGCAGCTTAGTTTATGGGACAGAAATACGTACCGGGGAGCTGTTTTTT. This translates into CASSLVYGTEIRTGELFF. The chain is built from TRBV7-2 and TRBJ2-2, with 7 bases fitting TRBD1. Germline V gene lookup returns CDR1 SGHTA and CDR2 FQGNSA. The CDR3 is made up of 18 amino acids. V lost 1 base and J lost 5; bases outside the gene matches: 13.